The 30 T cell receptor beta chains reported below all come from one sample, sequenced in a study of T cell clonotyping in hematopoietic cell transplantation. Clones were sequenced by immunoSEQ multiplex PCR, and TCRdb holds only the in-frame ones, with some missing. This table has 15,000 or so clones, about 71% appearing once. The sample consisted of peripheral blood mononuclear cells. The receptors shown here come from a woman between 55 and 75 years old in good health. Some clones in this sample may be carry-over from other donors' samples.

V and J are TRBV19 and TRBJ1-2; possible D gene TRBD1, 6 bases. The CDR3 is made up of 14 amino acids. Germline V lookup: CDR1 LNHDA, CDR2 SQIVND (reference sequence). V lost 6 bases and J lost 4, with 15 bases in between. The CDR3 sequence is CASSPYEGVYGYTF. The CDR3 coding sequence is TGTGCCAGTAGCCCTTACGAGGGGGTCTATGGCTACACCTTC.

This clone was picked up one time. The rearrangement uses TRBV6-1 and TRBJ1-2; D remains unclear. This CDR3 is built from 13 residues. V shed 4 bases and J shed 2 bases, with 8 bases lying between them. CDR1 and CDR2 (germline): MNHNS, SASEGT. CDR3 DNA: TGTGCCAGCAGTGTCAAACAGAACTATGGCTACACCTTC. The encoded protein is CASSVKQNYGYTF.

The chain recombines TRBV19 with TRBJ2-7, with 8 nucleotides matching TRBD1. The CDR3 is 15 amino acids. Trimming took 4 bases from V and 4 from J; bases not matched to a gene: 9. Per germline, CDR1 LNHDA and CDR2 SQIVND (reference sequence). CDR3 DNA: TGTGCCAGTAGTAGCCAACGGACAGGGTTATACGAGCAGTACTTC. This gives the protein CASSSQRTGLYEQYF. Drawing the rest from reference TRBV19 and TRBJ2-7, the complete variable domain is DGGITQSPKYLFRKEGQNVTLSCEQNLNHDAMYWYRQDPGQGLRLIYYSQIVNDFQKGDIAEGYSVSREKKESFPLTVTSAQKNPTAFYLCASSSQRTGLYEQYFGPGTRLTVT.

As regards this clone: The junction shows a germline mismatch at one end, possibly a read error. The rearrangement links TRBV9 to TRBJ2-2, with a weak D call TRBD1 (6 bases). Germline values: CDR1 SGDLS, CDR2 YYNGEE. The CDR3 loop spans 15 amino acids. CDR3 nucleotides: TGTGCCAGCAGCGTAGCTTACAGGGACACCGGGGAGCTGTGTTTT. Its protein product is CASSVAYRDTGELCF.

The chain combines TRBV6-1 with TRBJ1-6, with 8 bases fitting TRBD1. The CDR3 extends over 15 amino acids. V was clipped by 4 bases and J by 11 bases; unmatched bases: 10. Germline CDR1 reads MNHNS; CDR2 reads SASEGT. As DNA, the CDR3 is TGTGCCAGCAGTGTGGGGACAGGCGGGAATCCACCCCTCCACTTT. Protein product: CASSVGTGGNPPLHF.

V usage is TRBV7-8 and J usage is TRBJ2-1; D possibly corresponds to TRBD2 (5 bases). Germline CDR1 reads SGHVS; CDR2 reads FQNEAQ. Between the trimmed V and J ends, which lost 3 bases and 3 bases, there was a span of 12 bases. The CDR3 runs 15 residues. The CDR3 reads CASSLGSGSYNEQFF. The CDR3 DNA follows: TGTGCCAGCAGCTTGGGGTCGGGAAGCTACAATGAGCAGTTCTTC.

This chain joins TRBV6-1 and TRBJ1-2; the D gene is possibly TRBD1 (6 bases). The CDR3 has 15 residues. Germline assignment: CDR1 MNHNS and CDR2 SASEGT. The V end was cut by 6 bases, the J end by 7 bases, with 21 bases between. CDR3 bases: TGTGCCAGCAGCCCATCTCCACAGGGAGGTGGTGGCTACACCTTC. Its translation is CASSPSPQGGGGYTF.

V is TRBV4-3 and J is TRBJ2-7; 7 bases align to TRBD2. V shed 4 bases, J shed 0 bases, and the junction held 12 bases outside the gene matches. The CDR3 has 17 amino acids. Germline CDR1 LGHNA, CDR2 YSLEER. This chain's CDR3 is CASSPQSGTKPSYEQYF. In DNA, the CDR3 is TGCGCCAGCAGCCCTCAGTCCGGGACTAAACCCTCCTACGAGCAGTACTTC.

The J gene is TRBJ2-2, the V gene TRBV9; 7 bases fit TRBD2. Germline trimming cut 5 bases from V and 1 base from J; bases unmatched to any gene: 2. The CDR3 spans 14 residues. From germline, CDR1 is SGDLS and CDR2 YYNGEE. DNA for the CDR3: TGTGCCAGCAGACTAGCGTTGAACACCGGGGAGCTGTTTTTT. Amino acids: CASRLALNTGELFF.

As DNA, the CDR3 is TGCAGCGTCCTGGGACAGCAGGGCACTGAAGCTTTCTTT. Amino acids: CSVLGQQGTEAFF. The chain employs TRBV29-1 and TRBJ1-1; 7 bases match TRBD1. This CDR3 contains 13 residues. V was clipped by 6 bases and J by 4 bases; unmatched bases: 8. Germline values: CDR1 SQVTM, CDR2 ANQGSEA.

The chain joins TRBV6-5 to TRBJ1-4; D is undetermined. Deletions cut 0 bases from V and 7 bases from J, with 12 bases between. The CDR3 has 15 residues. The V gene's germline CDR1 is MNHEY and CDR2 SVGAGI. The CDR3 loop is CASSYSVSGGEKLFF. CDR3 nucleotide sequence: TGTGCCAGCAGTTACTCCGTCTCCGGAGGTGAAAAACTGTTTTTT.

The V gene is TRBV30, the J gene TRBJ2-1; 16 bases line up with TRBD2. From germline, CDR1 is GTSNPN and CDR2 SVGIG (reference sequence). The CDR3 has 15 residues. J gave up 15 bases and V 0 bases, and 8 bases lay outside the gene matches. The CDR3 nucleotides are TGTGCCTGGAGTGTAGGGACTAGCGGGAGGGCCACACGGTTCTTC. Protein sequence: CAWSVGTSGRATRFF. Together with reference TRBV30 and TRBJ2-1, the CDR3 gives the full variable domain: SQTIHQWPATLVQPVGSPLSLECTVEGTSNPNLYWYRQAAGRGLQLLFYSVGIGQISSEVPQNLSASRPQDRQFILSSKKLLLSDSGFYLCAWSVGTSGRATRFFGPGTRLTVL.

The rearrangement links TRBV28 to TRBJ1-5; 10 nucleotides agree with TRBD1. Germline V lookup: CDR1 MDHEN, CDR2 SYDVKM. CDR3 length: 15 amino acids. V was clipped by 7 bases and J by 7 bases; unmatched bases: 10. In DNA form, the CDR3 reads TGTGCCAGCACCACGGAGGGACAGGGGAGGCAGCCCCAGCATTTT. Amino acid sequence: CASTTEGQGRQPQHF.

CDR3 nucleotides: TGTGCCAGCAGCTCCCAGGGGAACACTGAAGCTTTCTTT. This sequence encodes CASSSQGNTEAFF. The rearrangement uses TRBV5-4 and TRBJ1-1; D might be TRBD1 (5 bases). Deletions cut 3 bases from V and 1 base from J, with 7 bases between. Germline V CDR1 and CDR2: SGHNT, YYREEE (reference sequence). The CDR3 extends over 13 amino acids.

The J gene is TRBJ2-1, the V gene TRBV28, with no clear D. The germline CDR1 and CDR2 sequences are MDHEN and SYDVKM. There are 11 residues in the CDR3. V lost 3 bases and J 8 bases, leaving 5 bases between the germline ends. CDR3 nucleotide sequence: TGTGCCAGCAGTTTGGCTCATGAGCAGTTCTTC. It translates to CASSLAHEQFF.

Written as DNA, the CDR3 is TGCGCCAGCAGCTTGGCCTTTGGCGCAGGGAGAGAGACCCAGTACTTC. Its translation: CASSLAFGAGRETQYF. This rearrangement joins TRBV5-1 to TRBJ2-5; D is possibly TRBD1 or TRBD2 (5 bases each). The CDR3 sequence is 16 residues long. Per the germline V gene, CDR1 is SGHRS and CDR2 is YFSETQ. With 0 bases removed from V and 4 bases from J, the gap between germline ends came to 16 bases.

The chain joins TRBV6-6 to TRBJ2-3, with D possibly matching TRBD2 (6 bases). The CDR3 contains 15 residues. V was trimmed by 6 bases and J by 1 base, leaving 14 bases between them. Germline CDR1 reads MNHNY; CDR2 reads SVGAGI (reference sequence). In DNA form, the CDR3 reads TGTGCCAGCAGCCATCCGGGGGTTGGCACAGATACGCAGTATTTT. Protein: CASSHPGVGTDTQYF.

The sample holds a few counts of this clone. This chain links TRBV29-1 with TRBJ2-1; TRBD2 aligns across 11 bases. V lost 7 bases, J lost 9 bases, and 17 bases stayed unmatched. The CDR3 is 16 amino acids. The germline CDR1 and CDR2 sequences are SQVTM and ANQGSEA. CDR3 bases: TGCAGCGCCATACTAGCGGGAGCAACTGAGGATGGTGAGCAGTTCTTC. This gives the protein CSAILAGATEDGEQFF.

V and J are TRBV11-2 and TRBJ2-7; TRBD1 matches 7 bases. Trimming took 2 bases from V and 2 from J; bases not matched to a gene: 6. This CDR3 comprises 15 residues. CDR1 and CDR2 (germline): SGHAT, FQNNGV. CDR3 DNA sequence: TGTGCCAGCAGCTTACCCGACAGGGTTACCTACGAGCAGTACTTC. Translation gives CASSLPDRVTYEQYF.

The rearrangement links TRBV29-1 to TRBJ2-7, with TRBD1 matching 8 bases. The CDR3 is 12 residues long. CDR1 is SQVTM and CDR2 is ANQGSEA in the germline V gene. Germline trimming cut 5 bases from V and 5 bases from J; bases unmatched to any gene: 5. DNA of the CDR3: TGCAGCGTTATCGGACAGGGCCACGAGCAGTACTTC. This encodes CSVIGQGHEQYF.

The V and J genes are TRBV5-1 and TRBJ2-3, with 8 bases aligning to TRBD2. The CDR3 loop spans 16 amino acids. V dropped 0 bases and J dropped 2; count of bases not matched to a gene: 5. The germline gives CDR1 SGHRS, CDR2 YFSETQ. The chain's CDR3 is CASSLAGGGNTDTQYF. DNA for the CDR3: TGCGCCAGCAGCTTGGCCGGCGGGGGGAACACAGATACGCAGTATTTT.

The V call is TRBV9, the J call TRBJ2-7; TRBD1 aligns across 9 bases. The V and J ends lost 0 bases and 2 bases, in that order; junction bases with no gene match: 21. Germline values: CDR1 SGDLS, CDR2 YYNGEE. The CDR3 loop spans 21 amino acids. Written as DNA, the CDR3 is TGTGCCAGCAGCGTAGGTGGAGGCCGAGGACAGGGGAAGTTTTCCACCTACGAGCAGTACTTC. It translates to CASSVGGGRGQGKFSTYEQYF. Full variable domain (rest looked up from reference TRBV9 and TRBJ2-7): DSGVTQTPKHLITATGQRVTLRCSPRSGDLSVYWYQQSLDQGLQFLIQYYNGEERAKGNILERFSAQQFPDLHSELNLSSLELGDSALYFCASSVGGGRGQGKFSTYEQYFGPGTRLTVT.

This chain connects TRBV28 to TRBJ1-6; 9 nucleotides line up with TRBD1. This CDR3 comprises 18 residues. Germline V lookup: CDR1 MDHEN, CDR2 SYDVKM. J was trimmed by 0 bases and V by 9 bases; bases with no gene match: 12. CDR3 in DNA: TGTGCCAGTGCTACGGGACAGGGCATTTACTCCTATAATTCACCCCTCCACTTT. Translated, it gives CASATGQGIYSYNSPLHF.

V usage is TRBV6-1 and J usage is TRBJ2-2, with 10 bases identical to TRBD2. Germline CDR1 is MNHNS and CDR2 is SASEGT. V dropped 8 bases and J dropped 4; count of bases not matched to a gene: 7. The length of the CDR3 is 15 residues. CDR3 nucleotides: TGTGCCAGCCGAGGGACTAGCGCGATCACCGGGGAGCTGTTTTTT. It codes for CASRGTSAITGELFF.

The chain carries TRBV7-9 and TRBJ1-4, with D possibly being TRBD1 (5 bases). The CDR3 is made up of 15 amino acids. Trimming cost V 5 bases and J 6 bases, with 16 bases left between them. Germline V CDR1 and CDR2: SEHNR, FQNEAQ (reference sequence). CDR3 bases: TGTGCCAGCAGCCCCTCGTGGAGGGGTGATGAAAAACTGTTTTTT. Its translation: CASSPSWRGDEKLFF. Combining the CDR3 with reference TRBV7-9 and TRBJ1-4 gives the whole variable domain DTGVSQNPRHKITKRGQNVTFRCDPISEHNRLYWYRQTLGQGPEFLTYFQNEAQLEKSRLLSDRFSAERPKGSFSTLEIQRTEQGDSAMYLCASSPSWRGDEKLFFGSGTQLSVL.

The CDR3 DNA follows: TGTGCCAGCAGTCTAGTAGGTACACCTAGGGCCTATGGCTACACCTTC. It specifies CASSLVGTPRAYGYTF. This sequence joins TRBV28 and TRBJ1-2, with D hard to call. The CDR3 has 16 amino acids. Looked up from germline, CDR1 is MDHEN and CDR2 is SYDVKM. The V end lost 5 bases, the J end lost 4 bases, and 20 bases lay between the germline ends.

The gene calls are TRBV19 and TRBJ1-2, with TRBD1 matching 7 bases. V lost 1 base to trimming and J lost 6 bases; unmatched junction nucleotides: 8. Per the germline V gene, CDR1 is LNHDA and CDR2 is SQIVND (reference sequence). The length of the CDR3 is 15 residues. The CDR3 nucleotides read TGTGCCAGTAGTATAGTCCTACAGGGGATGAATGGCTACACCTTC. This encodes CASSIVLQGMNGYTF.

This chain links TRBV7-2 with TRBJ1-6, with a possible D match to TRBD1 (6 bases). The CDR3 loop spans 16 amino acids. V gave up 7 bases and J gave up 10 bases, with 23 bases separating them. Germline V gene lookup returns CDR1 SGHTA and CDR2 FQGNSA. CDR3 sequence reads: CASTQLTGGLASPLHF. The CDR3 region has the DNA TGTGCCAGCACCCAATTGACGGGGGGCCTTGCGTCACCCCTCCACTTT.

The CDR3 nucleotides are TGTGCCAGCAGCAAACGACAGGGTATCACTGAAGCTTTCTTT. Protein: CASSKRQGITEAFF. The chain combines TRBV7-9 with TRBJ1-1, with 7 bases fitting TRBD1. V lost 5 bases, J lost 4 bases, and 7 bases stayed unmatched. The CDR3 length is 14 residues. Germline CDR1 is SEHNR and CDR2 is FQNEAQ (reference sequence).

The chain employs TRBV6-5 and TRBJ2-1, with a tentative D call TRBD2 (6 bases). This CDR3 contains 13 residues. Trimming cost V 2 bases and J 7 bases, with 9 bases left between them. CDR1 is MNHEY, CDR2 SVGAGI, per germline. CDR3 amino acids: CASSYGGVNEQFF. CDR3 nucleotide sequence: TGTGCCAGCAGTTACGGAGGGGTAAATGAGCAGTTCTTC.